Presented here are 21 T cell receptor beta chains from one specimen sequenced in a study of CD8 T cells in ankylosing spondylitis (TCRdb year 2017). The antigens these receptors bind are not known. The library was obtained by 5' RACE. The sample was run on an Illumina HiSeq 2500. TCRdb applied fastp at Q25 and MiXCR to the public reads, then kept only in-frame beta chains. Rows with one shared CDR3 protein collapse into an entry with the most common genes and DNA. Counted in this sample were about 540,000 distinct CDR3 sequences; about an eighth of them appeared once. The ten largest make up under 7.5% of the sample. Study-level results and caveats: Blood from ankylosing spondylitis patients appeared to be characterized by a TCR beta motif composed of under ten highly homologous amino acid variants.

Sample: blood, either unsorted or a sorted T cell fraction (not recorded which). The receptors shown here come from a male donor with ankylosing spondylitis.

This clonotype was detected many times. CDR3 amino acids: CASSQRSASDTQYF. In DNA, the CDR3 is TGTGCCAGCAGCCAGCGGTCAGCTTCAGATACGCAGTATTTT. The chain links TRBV4-2 to TRBJ2-3; D ambiguous. V was shortened by 3 bases and J by 4 bases, with 11 bases between the two germline ends. CDR3 length: 14 amino acids. Germline-derived CDR1 and CDR2 are LGHNA and YNFKEQ.

This clonotype was detected a few times. The rearrangement joins TRBV3-1 to TRBJ1-1, with D perhaps matching TRBD1 (5 bases). The CDR3 extends over 14 amino acids. Trimming took 0 bases from V and 3 from J, leaving 8 bases between them. The germline V gene encodes CDR1 LGHDT and CDR2 YNNKEL (reference sequence). The CDR3 reads CASSQDGGHTEAFF. As DNA, the CDR3 is TGTGCCAGCAGCCAAGACGGGGGTCACACTGAAGCTTTCTTT.

The CDR3 reads CASSEGTVNQPQHF. As DNA, the CDR3 is TGTGCCAGCAGCGAGGGGACAGTTAATCAGCCCCAGCATTTT. The V and J genes are TRBV7-2 and TRBJ1-5, with TRBD1 identical over 7 bases. With 5 bases clipped from V and 4 bases from J, the junction kept 5 bases outside the gene matches. Germline V gene lookup returns CDR1 SGHTA and CDR2 FQGNSA. The CDR3 has 14 residues.

Only a few counts were recorded for this clonotype. This sequence joins TRBV3-1 and TRBJ1-4, with D perhaps matching TRBD1 (5 bases). The V gene's germline CDR1 is LGHDT and CDR2 YNNKEL (reference sequence). The V and J ends lost 4 bases and 5 bases respectively, with 8 bases between them. The CDR3 has 13 amino acids. The CDR3 loop is CASSLGANEKLFF. Written as DNA, the CDR3 is TGTGCCAGCAGCCTCGGGGCCAATGAAAAACTGTTTTTT.

This clonotype has ten or more counts. The CDR3 DNA follows: TGTGCCAGCAGTTCCGGGCAGCAGAACACTGAAGCTTTCTTT. Translation gives CASSSGQQNTEAFF. The genes are TRBV11-3 and TRBJ1-1; no definite D call. Trimming shortened V by 6 bases and J by 1 base, and 12 bases separated the two germline ends. Germline V gives CDR1 SGHNT, CDR2 YENEEA. The CDR3 is 14 amino acids.

The sample holds a few counts of this clonotype. This chain links TRBV10-3 with TRBJ2-3; D possibly corresponds to TRBD1 (6 bases). Trimming pared 9 bases from V and 2 bases from J, leaving 12 bases between. In germline, CDR1 is ENHRY, CDR2 SYGVKD. The CDR3 is 13 amino acids. CDR3 DNA: TGTGCCATTCAGGGGAGCGCCACAGATACGCAGTATTTT. This sequence encodes CAIQGSATDTQYF.

A few counts support this clonotype. The chain combines TRBV2 with TRBJ2-2, with TRBD2 matching 14 bases. Germline V gene sequence: CDR1 SNHLY, CDR2 FYNNEI. The CDR3 covers 16 residues. The junction had 8 bases not matched to a gene; V was cut back by 8 bases and J by 6 bases. The CDR3 DNA is TGTGCCAGCCTCGCTGCGGGACTAGCGGGAGCCGGGGAGCTGTTTTTT. The encoded protein is CASLAAGLAGAGELFF.

This clonotype was counted between two and nine times. V is TRBV5-1 and J is TRBJ2-1; D gene ambiguous. The CDR3 spans 16 residues. V was pared by 6 bases and J by 4 bases, with 20 bases between. CDR1 SGHRS and CDR2 YFSETQ come from the germline V gene. The CDR3 is CASNLFKTDRYNEQFF. Written as DNA, the CDR3 is TGCGCCAGCAATCTTTTTAAAACTGACCGATACAATGAGCAGTTCTTC. Full variable domain (remainder filled in from reference TRBV5-1 and TRBJ2-1): KAGVTQTPRYLIKTRGQQVTLSCSPISGHRSVSWYQQTPGQGLQFLFEYFSETQRNKGNFPGRFSGRQFSNSRSEMNVSTLELGDSALYLCASNLFKTDRYNEQFFGPGTRLTVL.

The rearrangement links TRBV11-2 to TRBJ1-1; D is undetermined. The V gene's germline CDR1 is SGHAT and CDR2 FQNNGV. The CDR3 runs 15 residues. V dropped 1 base and J dropped 1 base, with 10 bases sitting between them. The CDR3 DNA reads TGTGCCAGCAGCTTAGGGCAGGCACCGAACACTGAAGCTTTCTTT. Protein: CASSLGQAPNTEAFF.

This clonotype was seen a handful of times. V usage is TRBV19 and J usage is TRBJ1-3; D call uncertain. CDR3 length: 15 residues. V shed 4 bases and J shed 0 bases, with 10 bases lying between them. The germline CDR1 and CDR2 sequences are LNHDA and SQIVND (reference sequence). CDR3 nucleotides: TGTGCCAGTAGTACGGACTGGAACTCTGGAAACACCATATATTTT. Its translation is CASSTDWNSGNTIYF.

This clonotype was recorded many times. CDR3 region: CSARDGRLAGVEQFF. CDR3 bases: TGCAGTGCTAGAGATGGGAGACTAGCGGGAGTTGAGCAGTTCTTC. The chain couples TRBV20-1 to TRBJ2-1, with TRBD2 matching 12 bases. The CDR3 is 15 residues long. V shed 0 bases, J shed 9 bases, and the junction held 6 bases outside the gene matches. Per the germline V gene, CDR1 is DFQATT and CDR2 is SNEGSKA (reference sequence).

Ten or more counts support this clonotype. V usage is TRBV5-1 and J usage is TRBJ2-1; 11 positions agree with TRBD1. Germline CDR1 SGHRS, CDR2 YFSETQ. The ends lost 4 bases at V and 6 bases at J; junction bases unmatched: 6. This CDR3 is built from 15 residues. CDR3 sequence reads: CASSTGQGASNEQFF. CDR3 in DNA: TGCGCCAGCAGCACCGGACAGGGGGCTAGCAATGAGCAGTTCTTC.

This clonotype was seen a few times. V gene TRBV29-1 combines with J gene TRBJ1-1; D gene uncertain. V was pared by 4 bases and J by 0 bases, with 12 bases between. Germline V gene lookup returns CDR1 SQVTM and CDR2 ANQGSEA. This CDR3 region has 14 residues. The CDR3 protein is CSVGRLLMNTEAFF. For the CDR3, the DNA is TGCAGCGTTGGTCGGCTGTTGATGAACACTGAAGCTTTCTTT.

The CDR3 loop reads CASSMSLQRSTDTQYF. Here the CDR3 DNA reads TGTGCCAGCAGCATGAGTCTTCAGAGGAGCACAGATACGCAGTATTTT. The chain joins TRBV5-6 to TRBJ2-3; D gene uncertain. Germline CDR1 reads SGHDT; CDR2 reads YYEEEE. Trimming pared 4 bases from V and 0 bases from J, leaving 15 bases between. This CDR3 has 16 amino acids.

In this sample, this clonotype turned up a few times. The CDR3 protein is CASSLLAGVGHEQYF. CDR3 in DNA: TGTGCCAGCAGCCTTCTAGCGGGAGTTGGCCACGAGCAGTACTTC. J is TRBJ2-7 and V is TRBV6-1, with 10 positions matching TRBD2. The germline gives CDR1 MNHNS, CDR2 SASEGT. The CDR3 has 15 amino acids. Losses at the gene ends were 6 bases for V and 5 bases for J; bases not matched to a gene: 10.

The V and J genes are TRBV29-1 and TRBJ1-2, with unresolved D. Trimming took off 4 bases at V and 1 base at J, with 7 bases between the two ends. In germline, CDR1 is SQVTM, CDR2 ANQGSEA. This CDR3 region has 12 residues. As DNA, the CDR3 is TGCAGCGTTGGTTTGGGTAACTATGGCTACACCTTC. This sequence encodes CSVGLGNYGYTF.

This clonotype was picked up many times. The CDR3 DNA reads as TGTGCCAGCAGCACCGGACAGGGGGCTAAAGAGCAGTACGTC. Its translation: CASSTGQGAKEQYV. The chain combines TRBV11-2 with TRBJ2-7; 11 positions match TRBD1. This CDR3 region has 14 residues. Germline V lookup: CDR1 SGHAT, CDR2 FQNNGV. With 5 bases clipped from V and 7 bases from J, the junction kept 7 bases outside the gene matches.

This chain links TRBV3-1 with TRBJ1-1, with 8 bases matching TRBD1. The CDR3 covers 17 residues. The V segment lost 2 bases and the J segment 4 bases; nucleotides outside the gene matches: 12. Germline lookup yields CDR1 LGHDT and CDR2 YNNKEL (reference sequence). The CDR3 spells CASSQTNRGNFVTEAFF. The CDR3 DNA sequence: TGTGCCAGCAGCCAAACCAACAGGGGGAATTTCGTCACTGAAGCTTTCTTT.

This clonotype was recorded many times. The chain uses TRBV16 and TRBJ1-5; no reliable D call. The CDR3 has 14 amino acids. V shed 0 bases and J shed 4 bases, with 7 bases lying between them. Germline V gene sequence: CDR1 KGHSY, CDR2 FQNENV. The CDR3 is CASSQSDFNQPQHF. The CDR3 DNA follows: TGTGCCAGCAGCCAATCCGACTTTAATCAGCCCCAGCATTTT. Combining the CDR3 with reference TRBV16 and TRBJ1-5 gives the whole variable domain GEEVAQTPKHLVRGEGQKAKLYCAPIKGHSYVFWYQQVLKNEFKFLISFQNENVFDETGMPKERFSAKCLPNSPCSLEIQATKLEDSAVYFCASSQSDFNQPQHFGDGTRLSIL.

V is TRBV5-1 and J is TRBJ1-4; 7 positions agree with TRBD1. Germline CDR1 SGHRS, CDR2 YFSETQ. The CDR3 covers 17 residues. Unmatched junction bases numbered 15, after V lost 3 bases and J lost 7 bases. CDR3 bases: TGCGCCAGCAGCTCAAACCCCCTGACAGGGTTAGGTGAAAAACTGTTTTTT. Amino acids: CASSSNPLTGLGEKLFF.

This clonotype came up a few times. The rearrangement uses TRBV5-6 and TRBJ2-5, with TRBD2 matching over 10 bases. J gave up 1 base and V 0 bases, and 6 bases lay outside the gene matches. In germline, CDR1 is SGHDT, CDR2 YYEEEE. CDR3 length: 17 residues. CDR3 DNA sequence: TGTGCCAGCAGCTTGGTGGCTAGCGGGGGACTCCAAGAGACCCAGTACTTC. Its protein product is CASSLVASGGLQETQYF. The variable domain in full, completed from reference TRBV5-6 and TRBJ2-5, reads DAGVTQSPTHLIKTRGQQVTLRCSPKSGHDTVSWYQQALGQGPQFIFQYYEEEERQRGNFPDRFSGHQFPNYSSELNVNALLLGDSALYLCASSLVASGGLQETQYFGPGTRLLVL.